This T cell receptor beta chain was sequenced for a study of T-cell memory formation after mild COVID-19. cDNA libraries for TCR alpha and TCR beta, carrying sample barcodes and UMIs, came from 5'RACE with constant-segment primers. TCRdb re-derived calls from the 5' RACE reads in MiXCR, one entry per CDR3 protein. In the table there are about 140,000 distinct CDR3 sequences, 13% to 15% of which are singletons. For this clonotype: Its specificity is not known.

Broader study findings: Second-wave clones with a day 37 peak had unconfirmed SARS-CoV-2 specificity. CD4+ bias marked clones expanding day 15 to 37, unlike balanced contracting clones. The pre-infection memory compartment contained some responding clones, suggesting cross-reactive memory joined.

Germline V gene lookup returns CDR1 SGHRS and CDR2 YFSETQ. The CDR3 totals 15 residues. The V gene lost 0 bases and the J gene lost 3 bases, with 12 bases spanning the gap. The chain couples TRBV5-1 to TRBJ1-1; D uncertain. This TCR was recovered from an adult woman who had mild COVID-19 (a few samples of this study predate the infection). Cell type and time point are not known. The material sequenced was PBMCs or a T cell subset sorted from them (not recorded which). CDR3 nucleotide sequence: TGCGCCAGCAGCTTGGGTGAGGGCAGCTACACTGAAGCTTTCTTT. As protein: CASSLGEGSYTEAFF. The full variable domain, its missing parts supplied by reference TRBV5-1 and TRBJ1-1, is KAGVTQTPRYLIKTRGQQVTLSCSPISGHRSVSWYQQTPGQGLQFLFEYFSETQRNKGNFPGRFSGRQFSNSRSEMNVSTLELGDSALYLCASSLGEGSYTEAFFGQGTRLTVV.